This section outlines one T cell receptor beta chain sequence together with its context. This specimen belongs to a study of blood T cell repertoires in COVID-19. Study context: In each case, the material was cDNA or gDNA derived from T cells, B-cell-depleted T cells, or PBMCs.

Sequencing used immunoSEQ multiplex PCR; TCRdb keeps in-frame clones, though not all of them. The data show hundreds of thousands of clones, with roughly 90% seen just once and around 6.5% held by the top ten. This CDR3 region has 13 residues. CDR1 and CDR2 (germline): SGHTA, FQGTGA. V lost 4 bases and J lost 8, with 12 bases in between. J is TRBJ2-1 and V is TRBV7-3, with a tentative D call TRBD1 (5 bases). Source material: peripheral blood. The receptor's source is a man aged 55 to 70 who had recovered from COVID-19. The CDR3 loop reads CASSSSQGYEQFF. The CDR3, as DNA: TGTGCCAGCAGCTCCTCCCAGGGATATGAGCAGTTCTTC. Filled out from reference TRBV7-3 and TRBJ2-1, the complete variable domain reads GAGVSQTPSNKVTEKGKYVELRCDPISGHTALYWYRQSLGQGPEFLIYFQGTGAADDSGLPNDRFFAVRPEGSVSTLKIQRTERGDSAVYLCASSSSQGYEQFFGPGTRLTVL.